These 2 T cell receptor beta chains share one sample of origin, sequenced in a study of identical twins (dated by TCRdb to 2016 to 2017). Libraries were made using 5' RACE. These reads were obtained on an Illumina HiSeq 2000. In-frame beta chains were kept once TCRdb had trimmed the public reads at Q25 with fastp and called clones with MiXCR. Identical CDR3 proteins give one entry, which carries the most common genes and DNA. This sample gives about 1.7 million distinct CDR3 sequences in total; less than 40% of them show up just once. 0.27% of the sample goes to the ten largest clones. The sample comprised cord blood. These receptors were taken from a newborn girl in good health.

This chain joins TRBV4-2 and TRBJ2-3; TRBD1 matches 8 bases. The CDR3 totals 17 residues. Germline CDR1 is LGHNA and CDR2 is YNFKEQ. With V trimmed by 1 base and J by 1 base, 7 bases remained unmatched. CDR3 DNA sequence: TGTGCCAGCAGCCAAGTGGGGGCGGACAGGGGCACAGATACGCAGTATTTT. Protein sequence: CASSQVGADRGTDTQYF.

This clonotype has just a few counts. This chain links TRBV9 with TRBJ2-5; 8 bases map to TRBD2. J lost 6 bases, V lost 4 bases, and 11 bases had no gene match. Germline loops: CDR1 SGDLS, CDR2 YYNGEE. CDR3 size: 15 residues. The CDR3 loop reads CASSPTAGVEKTQYF. DNA of the CDR3: TGTGCCAGCAGCCCCACAGCGGGGGTGGAAAAGACCCAGTACTTC.